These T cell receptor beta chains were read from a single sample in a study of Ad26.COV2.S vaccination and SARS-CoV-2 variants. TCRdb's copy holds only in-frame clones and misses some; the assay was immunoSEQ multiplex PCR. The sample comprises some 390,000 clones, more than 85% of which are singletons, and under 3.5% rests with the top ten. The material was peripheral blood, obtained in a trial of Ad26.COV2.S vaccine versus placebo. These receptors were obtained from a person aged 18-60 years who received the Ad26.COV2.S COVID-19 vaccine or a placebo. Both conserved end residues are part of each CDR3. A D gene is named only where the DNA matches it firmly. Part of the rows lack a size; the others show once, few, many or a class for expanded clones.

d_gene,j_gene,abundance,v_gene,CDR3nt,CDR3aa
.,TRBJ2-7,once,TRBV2,TGTGCCAGCAGCCGCGGGGACTACGAGCAGTACTTC,CASSRGDYEQYF
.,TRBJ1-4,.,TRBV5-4,TGTGCCAGCAGCTCATCAGGACAGAACGCTAATGAAAAACTGTTTTTT,CASSSSGQNANEKLFF
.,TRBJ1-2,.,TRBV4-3,TGCGCCAGCAGCCAAGAGAGGAGTTATGGCTACACCTTC,CASSQERSYGYTF
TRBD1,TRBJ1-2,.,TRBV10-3,TGTGCCATCAGTGTCCAAGGGGGCGGCTATGGCTACACCTTC,CAISVQGGGYGYTF
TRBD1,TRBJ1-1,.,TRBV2,TGTGCCAGCAGTTCACAGGGGTTGGTGAACACTGAAGCTTTCTTT,CASSSQGLVNTEAFF
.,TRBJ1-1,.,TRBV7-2,TGTGCCAGCAGCTTAGGACAGGAAAACACTGAAGCTTTCTTT,CASSLGQENTEAFF
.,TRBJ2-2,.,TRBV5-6,TGTGCCAGCAGCTTGAGTGCGGGGACCGGGGAGCTGTTTTTT,CASSLSAGTGELFF
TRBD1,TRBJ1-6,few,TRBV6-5,TGTGCCAGCAGTTACGAACACAGGGGGCGACGTTCACCCCTCCACTTT,CASSYEHRGRRSPLHF
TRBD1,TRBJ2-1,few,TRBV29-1,TGCAGCGTTCCGAGACAGGGGTGGGACAATGAGCAGTTCTTC,CSVPRQGWDNEQFF
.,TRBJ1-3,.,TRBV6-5,TGTGCCACCGGCGGGGGTAATGCAGACACCATATATTTT,CATGGGNADTIYF
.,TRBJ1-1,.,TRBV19,TGTGCCAGTAGTATAGGACAGGAGAACACTGAAGCTTTCTTT,CASSIGQENTEAFF
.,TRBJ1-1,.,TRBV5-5,TGTGCCAGCAGCTTGTGGGGGGGAGTGAACACTGAAGCTTTCTTT,CASSLWGGVNTEAFF
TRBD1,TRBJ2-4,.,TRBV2,TGTGCCAGCAGTGAAACATACATGACAGGGGGCATTCAGTACTTC,CASSETYMTGGIQYF
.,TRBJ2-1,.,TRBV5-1,TGCGCCAGCAGCTTGCCAGCCAATGAGCAGTTCTTC,CASSLPANEQFF
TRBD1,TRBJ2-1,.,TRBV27,TGTGCCAGCAGCCCCGGGACAGGGTCCTACAATGAGCAGTTCTTC,CASSPGTGSYNEQFF
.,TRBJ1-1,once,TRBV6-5,TGTGCCAGCAGTACCAGGGAGGGGAACACTGAAGCTTTCTTT,CASSTREGNTEAFF
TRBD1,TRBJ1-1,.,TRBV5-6,TGTGCCAGCAGCTTGGCCCCCGACAGGGGGCTCACTGAAGCTTTCTTT,CASSLAPDRGLTEAFF
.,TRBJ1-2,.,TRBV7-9,TGTGCCAGCAGCTCCTATAACTATGGCTACACCTTC,CASSSYNYGYTF
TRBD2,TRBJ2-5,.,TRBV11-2,TGTGCCAGCAGCGCGCACCTACTAGCGGGGGGTGGGACCCAGTACTTC,CASSAHLLAGGGTQYF
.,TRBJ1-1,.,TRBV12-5,TGTGCTAGTGGTTTGCCGGGGGCGCGGACTGAAGCTTTCTTT,CASGLPGARTEAFF
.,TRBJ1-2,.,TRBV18,TGTGCCAGCTCACCTGGCAGCACCAATGGCTACACCTTC,CASSPGSTNGYTF
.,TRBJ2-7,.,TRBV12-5,TGTGCTAGTGTCGACGGAGACAAAAGCTCCTACGAGCAGTACTTC,CASVDGDKSSYEQYF
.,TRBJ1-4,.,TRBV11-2,TGTGCCAGCAGCAATATTCCTTGGACTAAAGCAACTAATGAAAAACTGTTTTTT,CASSNIPWTKATNEKLFF
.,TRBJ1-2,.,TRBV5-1,TGCGCCAGCAGCTTGTTCGACAATTCGAACTATGGCTACACCTTC,CASSLFDNSNYGYTF
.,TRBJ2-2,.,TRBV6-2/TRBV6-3,TGTGCCAGCAGTTACTCGAGGGGGGCCACCGGGGAGCTGTTTTTT,CASSYSRGATGELFF
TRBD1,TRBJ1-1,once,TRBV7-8,TGTGCCAGCAGCATACCAGGGACAGGGCCGAACACTGAAGCTTTCTTT,CASSIPGTGPNTEAFF
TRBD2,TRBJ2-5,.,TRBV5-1,TGCGCCAGCAGCTTCCGGACTAGCGGGGGGATTCCAAGAGAGACCCAGTACTTC,CASSFRTSGGIPRETQYF
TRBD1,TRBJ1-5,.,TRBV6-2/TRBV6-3,TGTGCCAGCAGTTACGGGACAGGGGGAGCAGGGGCCCAGCATTTT,CASSYGTGGAGAQHF
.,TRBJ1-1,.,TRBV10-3,TGTGCCATCAGTGGTCTCAAAGGAGGGAAGGTTGAAGCTTTCTTT,CAISGLKGGKVEAFF
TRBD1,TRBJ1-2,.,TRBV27,TGTGCCAGCAGTTTGAACAGGGGGGCAGGTGGCTACACCTTC,CASSLNRGAGGYTF
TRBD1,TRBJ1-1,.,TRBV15,TGTGCCACCAGCCCAACAGGGGGCACTGAAGCTTTCTTT,CATSPTGGTEAFF
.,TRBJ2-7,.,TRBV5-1,TGCGCCAGCAGCTTGGTTTCCCGAACCTACGAGCAGTACTTC,CASSLVSRTYEQYF
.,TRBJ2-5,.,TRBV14,TGTGCCAGCAGCCAAGGGGTCCTCTTGGGGACCCAGTACTTC,CASSQGVLLGTQYF
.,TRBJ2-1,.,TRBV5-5,TGTGCCAGCACCCTGGGGGCAGGGACCCTTAGCTCCTACAATGAGCAGTTCTTC,CASTLGAGTLSSYNEQFF
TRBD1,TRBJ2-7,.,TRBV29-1,TGCAGCGTTGAAAGTACGGACCGAGGGACAGGAGTCCACGAGCAGTACTTC,CSVESTDRGTGVHEQYF
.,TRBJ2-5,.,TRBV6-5,TGTGCCAGCAGTTACGCCGGGACTTACGAAGAGACCCAGTACTTC,CASSYAGTYEETQYF
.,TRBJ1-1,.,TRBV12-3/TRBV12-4,TGTGCCAGCAGTGGGAGGGCCACCACTGAAGCTTTCTTT,CASSGRATTEAFF
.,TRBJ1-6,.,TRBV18,TGTGCCAGCTCACCATCGAATTCACCCCTCCACTTT,CASSPSNSPLHF
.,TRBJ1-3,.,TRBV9,TGTGCCAGCAGCGTTGCGGTCCCAGGGGTTGGAAACACCATATATTTT,CASSVAVPGVGNTIYF
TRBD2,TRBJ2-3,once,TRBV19,TGTGCCAGTAGTATAGATAGCGGGGGTACAGATACGCAGTATTTT,CASSIDSGGTDTQYF
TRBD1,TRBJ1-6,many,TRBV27,TGTGCCAGCAGTTTCTTGGGACAGGATAATTCACCCCTCCACTTT,CASSFLGQDNSPLHF
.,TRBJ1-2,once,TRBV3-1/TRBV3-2,TGTGCCAGCAGCTACTCTAACTATGGCTACACCTTC,CASSYSNYGYTF
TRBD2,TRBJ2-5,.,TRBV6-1,TGTGCCAGCAGTCAAGCTCGGGTAGCGGGGGAGACCCAGTACTTC,CASSQARVAGETQYF
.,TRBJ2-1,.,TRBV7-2,TGTGCCAGCAGCCTATACAGCGACTCCTACAATGAGCAGTTCTTC,CASSLYSDSYNEQFF
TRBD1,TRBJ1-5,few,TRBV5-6,TGTGCCAGCAGCCTGACAGGGTCTTCCCATCAGCCCCAGCATTTT,CASSLTGSSHQPQHF
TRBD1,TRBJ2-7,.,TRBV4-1,TGCGCCAGCAGCCACCTCCTACAGGGGATAGAGTACGAGCAGTACTTC,CASSHLLQGIEYEQYF
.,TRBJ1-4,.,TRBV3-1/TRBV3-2,TGTGCCAGCAGCGCCCACGGCGCAACTAATGAAAAACTGTTTTTT,CASSAHGATNEKLFF
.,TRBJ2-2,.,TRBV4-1,TGCGCCAGCAGCCAAGAGGCTGGTTCCGAGAACACCGGGGAGCTGTTTTTT,CASSQEAGSENTGELFF
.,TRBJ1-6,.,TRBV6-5,TGTGCCAGCAGTTACTCTCTAAGCTCCTATAATTCACCCCTCCACTTT,CASSYSLSSYNSPLHF
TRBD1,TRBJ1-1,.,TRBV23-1,TGCGCCAGCAGTACTCAAGGACAGGGCAAGAAGATATATCCTGAAGCTTTCTTT,CASSTQGQGKKIYPEAFF
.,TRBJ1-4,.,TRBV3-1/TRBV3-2,TGTGCCAGCAGCCAAGGACAGCTCCAGAATGAAAAACTGTTTTTT,CASSQGQLQNEKLFF
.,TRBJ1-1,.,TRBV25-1,TGTGCCAGCAGTGACCAGGGGACTGAAGCTTTCTTT,CASSDQGTEAFF
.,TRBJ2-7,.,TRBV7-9,TGTGCCAGCAGCTTAGCGCGAAGCGAGCAGTACTTC,CASSLARSEQYF
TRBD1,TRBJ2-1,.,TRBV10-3,TGTGCCATCAGTTTTTCGACAGGGGGAAACTACAATGAGCAGTTCTTC,CAISFSTGGNYNEQFF
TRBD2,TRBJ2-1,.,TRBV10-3,TGTGCCATCATGGATAGCGGGGGGGCCTACAATGAGCAGTTCTTC,CAIMDSGGAYNEQFF